Each of the 21 T cell receptor beta chains below was sequenced from the same sample in a study of shared clonotypes between healthy human individuals. Generated by immunoSEQ multiplex PCR, the TCRdb table keeps only in-frame clones and is missing some. This sample has a few hundred thousand clones, with over 50% found just once. The source material was memory CD4+ T cells sorted from blood. Subset: CD45RA-negative fraction. These TCRs come from a man under 40 in good health.

This chain joins TRBV11-2 and TRBJ2-1; D possibly corresponds to TRBD1 (6 bases). CDR3 size: 15 residues. Germline assignment: CDR1 SGHAT and CDR2 FQNNGV. The V end was cut by 4 bases, the J end by 9 bases, with 19 bases between. This CDR3 is CASSSLRVGGVEQFF. In DNA form, the CDR3 reads TGTGCCAGCAGCTCCCTACGAGTAGGGGGAGTTGAGCAGTTCTTC.

The chain recombines TRBV6-6 with TRBJ1-5, with 9 nucleotides matching TRBD1. This CDR3 contains 15 residues. CDR1 MNHNY and CDR2 SVGAGI come from the germline V gene (reference sequence). J gave up 0 bases and V 7 bases, and 4 bases lay outside the gene matches. CDR3 amino acids: CASTGQGVSNQPQHF. In DNA, the CDR3 is TGTGCCAGCACGGGACAGGGAGTTAGCAATCAGCCCCAGCATTTT.

The V gene is TRBV27, the J gene TRBJ2-1, with TRBD2 identical over 9 bases. CDR3 length equals 15 residues. The V gene's germline CDR1 is MNHEY and CDR2 SMNVEV (reference sequence). The junction had 7 bases not matched to a gene; V was cut back by 3 bases and J by 7 bases. This CDR3 is CASSFFLAGLNEQFF. The CDR3 DNA follows: TGTGCCAGCAGTTTCTTTCTAGCGGGGCTGAATGAGCAGTTCTTC.

J is TRBJ2-2 and V is TRBV7-2; D uncertain. The V end was cut by 2 bases, the J end by 5 bases, with 3 bases between. Germline assignment: CDR1 SGHTA and CDR2 FQGNSA. The CDR3 is 12 residues long. The CDR3 is CASSLRTGELFF. CDR3 nucleotide sequence: TGTGCCAGCAGCTTACGGACCGGGGAGCTGTTTTTT.

The chain combines TRBV10-3 with TRBJ2-2; D is unresolved. This CDR3 region has 13 residues. V was cut by 6 bases and J by 5 bases, with 10 bases left in between. The germline V gene encodes CDR1 ENHRY and CDR2 SYGVKD. The CDR3 nucleotides read TGTGCCATCAGGTCGGACGGGACCGGGGAGCTGTTTTTT. It specifies CAIRSDGTGELFF.

The rearrangement joins TRBV18 to TRBJ2-5, with 7 bases that match TRBD2. The CDR3 runs 13 residues. Germline assignment: CDR1 KGHSH and CDR2 LQKENI. V shed 8 bases and J 4 bases; nucleotides not matched to a gene: 7. The CDR3 loop reads CASAGGRAETQYF. CDR3 in DNA: TGTGCCAGCGCAGGAGGGAGGGCAGAGACCCAGTACTTC.

The chain carries TRBV6-5 and TRBJ1-1, with a weak D call TRBD1 (5 bases). The V end lost 0 bases, the J end lost 6 bases, and 11 bases lay between the germline ends. The CDR3 covers 14 residues. Germline V gene sequence: CDR1 MNHEY, CDR2 SVGAGI. The CDR3 nucleotides read TGTGCCAGCAGTTACTCTCAGGGTAGGCCTGAAGCTTTCTTT. It yields the protein CASSYSQGRPEAFF.

This clone was seen at least ten times. The chain joins TRBV28 to TRBJ2-1; 9 bases are a match to TRBD1. V lost 6 bases to trimming and J lost 2 bases; unmatched junction nucleotides: 11. CDR3 length: 17 residues. The germline gives CDR1 MDHEN, CDR2 SYDVKM. CDR3 residues: CASSPISGQGAYNEQFF. The CDR3, as DNA: TGTGCCAGCAGCCCAATATCGGGACAGGGTGCCTACAATGAGCAGTTCTTC.

In its sample, this clone was seen once. The chain is built from TRBV7-9 and TRBJ2-3, with 7 bases aligning to TRBD2. The CDR3 is made up of 12 amino acids. J lost 10 bases, V lost 5 bases, and 6 bases had no gene match. Per the germline V gene, CDR1 is SEHNR and CDR2 is FQNEAQ (reference sequence). The CDR3 here is CASSPLAVAQYF. The CDR3 DNA is TGTGCCAGCAGCCCCCTAGCGGTGGCGCAGTATTTT.

This clone was seen only a few times. The gene calls are TRBV5-4 and TRBJ2-5; 8 positions agree with TRBD2. The trim removed 0 bases at V and 4 bases at J, leaving 5 bases unmatched. Germline-derived CDR1 and CDR2 are SGHNT and YYREEE (reference sequence). This CDR3 region has 15 residues. In DNA form, the CDR3 reads TGTGCCAGCAGCTTGGCCGGGGGGGGTAGAGAGACCCAGTACTTC. This gives the protein CASSLAGGGRETQYF.

A single count supports this clone. The rearrangement joins TRBV11-2 to TRBJ1-1; D is uncertain. The CDR3 extends over 16 amino acids. Trimming removed 5 bases from V and 6 bases from J, with 22 bases in between. Germline CDR1 reads SGHAT; CDR2 reads FQNNGV. The CDR3 protein is CASSELRGSVFAEAFF. The CDR3 DNA sequence: TGTGCCAGCAGCGAGCTACGGGGAAGCGTCTTCGCTGAAGCTTTCTTT.

This clone came up once. The V and J genes are TRBV19 and TRBJ1-5; D unresolved. The V and J ends lost 5 bases and 0 bases respectively, with 5 bases between them. Germline assignment: CDR1 LNHDA and CDR2 SQIVND (reference sequence). The CDR3 totals 13 residues. CDR3 DNA: TGTGCCAGTAGTGACTATAGCAATCAGCCCCAGCATTTT. Translated, it gives CASSDYSNQPQHF.

The gene calls are TRBV7-6 and TRBJ2-5, with no clear D. Germline V gene sequence: CDR1 SGHVS, CDR2 FNYEAQ. V gave up 5 bases and J gave up 0 bases, with 7 bases separating them. The length of the CDR3 is 13 residues. CDR3 amino acids: CASSGGNQETQYF. CDR3 nucleotide sequence: TGTGCCAGCAGCGGCGGAAACCAAGAGACCCAGTACTTC. Full variable domain (missing parts from reference TRBV7-6 and TRBJ2-5): GAGVSQSPRYKVTKRGQDVALRCDPISGHVSLYWYRQALGQGPEFLTYFNYEAQQDKSGLPNDRFSAERPEGSISTLTIQRTEQRDSAMYRCASSGGNQETQYFGPGTRLLVL.

In regard to this clone: This sample includes further DNA sequences coding for the same CDR3. The chain is built from TRBV28 and TRBJ2-7, with 9 bases fitting TRBD1. CDR1 is MDHEN, CDR2 SYDVKM, per germline. This CDR3 region has 13 residues. V shed 6 bases and J 6 bases; nucleotides not matched to a gene: 6. The CDR3 sequence: CASSSGQGTEQYF. The CDR3 coding sequence is TGTGCCAGCAGCTCCGGACAGGGGACCGAGCAGTACTTC.

To note about this clone: This specimen includes other DNA sequences encoding the same CDR3. This chain joins TRBV28 and TRBJ2-3; perhaps TRBD2 as D (6 bases). CDR3 size: 14 residues. CDR1 MDHEN and CDR2 SYDVKM come from the germline V gene. Trimming cost V 2 bases and J 0 bases, with 6 bases left between them. This CDR3 is CASSLAGSTDTQYF. The CDR3 DNA follows: TGTGCCAGCAGTTTAGCGGGAAGCACAGATACGCAGTATTTT. The whole variable domain, filled in from reference TRBV28 and TRBJ2-3, reads DVKVTQSSRYLVKRTGEKVFLECVQDMDHENMFWYRQDPGLGLRLIYFSYDVKMKEKGDIPEGYSVSREKKERFSLILESASTNQTSMYLCASSLAGSTDTQYFGPGTRLTVL.

This clone appeared once. The chain combines TRBV19 with TRBJ1-2; D remains unclear. Germline lookup yields CDR1 LNHDA and CDR2 SQIVND (reference sequence). The germline V and J ends were trimmed by 6 bases and 5 bases, with 16 bases remaining between them. This CDR3 is 14 amino acids long. The DNA of the CDR3 is TGTGCCAGTAGCTTTTGGGCAGAAAATTATGGCTACACCTTC. Amino acids: CASSFWAENYGYTF.

The chain carries TRBV9 and TRBJ1-1, with D perhaps matching TRBD1 (5 bases). The CDR3 sequence is 15 residues long. Germline V gene sequence: CDR1 SGDLS, CDR2 YYNGEE. V was cut by 3 bases and J by 5 bases, with 17 bases left in between. CDR3 sequence: CASSGGVGVRTEAFF. The CDR3 DNA reads TGTGCCAGCAGCGGGGGAGTGGGGGTAAGGACTGAAGCTTTCTTT. The variable domain in full, completed from reference TRBV9 and TRBJ1-1, reads DSGVTQTPKHLITATGQRVTLRCSPRSGDLSVYWYQQSLDQGLQFLIQYYNGEERAKGNILERFSAQQFPDLHSELNLSSLELGDSALYFCASSGGVGVRTEAFFGQGTRLTVV.

The chain employs TRBV9 and TRBJ2-3; D is possibly TRBD2 (5 bases). With 2 bases removed from V and 6 bases from J, the gap between germline ends came to 13 bases. The length of the CDR3 is 14 residues. Germline CDR1 reads SGDLS; CDR2 reads YYNGEE. The CDR3 nucleotides read TGTGCCAGCAGCGTGAATGTAAGGGAGGATACGCAGTATTTT. Amino acids: CASSVNVREDTQYF.

V and J are TRBV5-4 and TRBJ2-7, with D hard to call. V was trimmed by 1 base and J by 3 bases, leaving 11 bases between them. This CDR3 is built from 14 residues. The germline CDR1 and CDR2 sequences are SGHNT and YYREEE (reference sequence). CDR3: CASSLNVAGYEQYF. CDR3 sequence (DNA): TGTGCCAGCAGCTTGAATGTGGCAGGCTACGAGCAGTACTTC.

The chain carries TRBV28 and TRBJ1-1; D is perhaps TRBD1 (6 bases). V lost 3 bases and J 2 bases, leaving 13 bases between the germline ends. Looked up from germline, CDR1 is MDHEN and CDR2 is SYDVKM. The CDR3 totals 15 residues. CDR3 sequence (DNA): TGTGCCAGCAGTTTGAGGGGGGGCTCTAACACTGAAGCTTTCTTT. It specifies CASSLRGGSNTEAFF.

This clone was observed once. The J gene is TRBJ2-1, the V gene TRBV5-1, with TRBD2 matching 8 bases. CDR3 length: 16 residues. CDR1 and CDR2 from the germline V gene are SGHRS and YFSETQ. J was trimmed by 10 bases and V by 0 bases; bases with no gene match: 12. CDR3 in amino acids: CASSLEAAGLAKEQFF. CDR3 nucleotide sequence: TGCGCCAGCAGCTTGGAGGCAGCTGGACTAGCCAAAGAGCAGTTCTTC.